The clone carrying this TCR beta chain was seen many times. The antigen is undetermined. Unique molecular identifiers were used to barcode this TCRbeta library. TCRdb ran MiXCR on the PCR reads and lists one entry per CDR3 protein. Of hundreds of thousands of distinct CDR3 sequences listed, approximately 14% are singletons. The sample belongs to a study of T-cell reconstitution after alpha-beta-depleted transplantation in children. General study results and limits: A year had passed since transplant, and T-cell counts and diversity by then came mostly from newly produced T cells. Reportedly, roughly two months post-transplant, alpha-beta T cells arose from several hundred expanded graft clones.

This CDR3 has 14 amino acids. V was clipped by 5 bases and J by 2 bases, with 13 bases between them. This material consisted of PBMCs, taken before TCRalphabeta/CD19-depleted stem cell transplant. The V and J genes are TRBV12-3 or TRBV12-4 and TRBJ2-7; possibly TRBD1 or TRBD2 for D (5 bases each). The sequence was collected from a girl between 2 and 10 years old with congenital amegakaryocytic thrombocytopenia, due to receive a stem cell transplant. The CDR3 is CASSPGTLTYEQYF. The CDR3 DNA reads TGTGCCAGCAGTCCAGGGACGTTGACCTACGAGCAGTACTTC.